This entry features one T cell receptor (beta chain) sequence. As yet, its antigen is unknown. Sequenced by immunoSEQ multiplex PCR; TCRdb stores in-frame clones only, minus some. The sample shows 75,000 to 90,000 clones, 90% of them seen only once. The germline CDR1 and CDR2 sequences are SGDLS and YYNGEE. V dropped 4 bases and J dropped 1; count of bases not matched to a gene: 4. CDR3 length: 15 amino acids. The sample originates from a study of T cell responses to AZD1222 COVID-19 vaccine. Whole-study results and caveats: Recipients of AZD1222 seropositive at baseline numbered only 5 to 7. There were mostly white British donors and more females than males, and clonal diversity was possibly underestimated. Targets within unmutated variant regions were reportedly found for nearly half of spike-specific TCRs. Following two doses of AZD1222, Spike-specific TCR breadth and depth rose.

This clonotype was obtained from an adult in good health. The sequencing here drew on peripheral blood, taken on day 0 of AZD1222 vaccination. V usage is TRBV9 and J usage is TRBJ1-3; 8 nucleotides line up with TRBD1. In nucleotides, the CDR3 is TGTGCCAGCAGCTTTCGGACAGGGTCTGGAAACACCATATATTTT. This translates into CASSFRTGSGNTIYF.